This passage covers 2 T cell receptor beta chains from one sample sequenced in a study of cytomegalovirus exposure and HLA in healthy donors. The study ran its PCR with 60 Vbeta and 13 Jbeta primers. Generated by immunoSEQ multiplex PCR, the TCRdb table keeps only in-frame clones and is missing some. The sample records a few hundred thousand clones, approximately 82% being singletons. The material sequenced was PBMCs. The source is a woman between 35 and 50 years old in good health and CMV-seronegative.

CDR3 nucleotide sequence: TGTGCCAGCAGTTACAAGGGGGACAGGGGGGGTGGGCAGTTCTTC. This gives the protein CASSYKGDRGGGQFF. This rearrangement joins TRBV6-5 to TRBJ2-1, with 11 bases identical to TRBD1. Trimming at V came to 2 bases and at J to 12 bases, leaving 9 bases not matched to a gene. The CDR3 extends over 15 amino acids. From germline, CDR1 is MNHEY and CDR2 SVGAGI.

The rearrangement links TRBV7-2 to TRBJ2-5; D remains unclear. CDR3 size: 13 residues. CDR1 SGHTA and CDR2 FQGNSA come from the germline V gene. The V end was cut by 5 bases, the J end by 4 bases, with 11 bases between. CDR3 in amino acids: CASSPPPGETQYF. Here the CDR3 DNA reads TGTGCCAGCAGCCCTCCGCCGGGAGAGACCCAGTACTTC.